This T cell receptor (beta chain) came from a study of blood T cell repertoires in COVID-19. In the study overall: PBMCs, B-cell-depleted T cells, or T cells provided the cDNA or gDNA that made up the material.

Germline CDR1 and CDR2: KGHSH and LQKENI. The V and J ends lost 3 bases and 5 bases, in that order; junction bases with no gene match: 5. The CDR3 has 15 amino acids. As originally analysed: Estimation of nucleated cell counts relied on the amplification of reference gene primers. Using immunoSEQ multiplex PCR, the repertoire was profiled, and TCRdb retains in-frame clones only, with some absent. For V, J and clone size, that table is used; D and trimming come from the DNA. The sample lists approximately 280,000 clones; about 86% were seen once. Sequenced input: peripheral blood. The source of this sequence is a woman aged 30 to 39 who had recovered from COVID-19. V usage is TRBV18 and J usage is TRBJ2-1; 9 bases agree with TRBD2. The CDR3 nucleotides read TGTGCCAGCTCACCTATAGCGGGAGCGAACAATGAGCAGTTCTTC. Its translation is CASSPIAGANNEQFF.